Following are 15 T cell receptor beta chains from one sample sequenced in a study of T cell repertoires in cytomegalovirus infection. These receptors have no known antigen. TCRdb called the reads again in MiXCR, with one record for every CDR3 protein. The sample holds about 500,000 distinct CDR3 sequences, more than 30% seen once. The material sequenced was cultured PBMCs, taken from culture after CMV antigen stimulation. Receptors were obtained from a human donor in good health (CMV status not recorded). Some clones in this sample may be carry-over from other donors' samples.

The chain joins TRBV30 to TRBJ1-1, with 8 positions matching TRBD1. CDR3 size: 14 residues. Germline V gene data show CDR1 as GTSNPN and CDR2 as SVGIG (reference sequence). Losses at the gene ends were 2 bases for V and 5 bases for J; bases not matched to a gene: 7. The CDR3 bases are TGTGCCTGGAGTCGTACAACAGGGGGAACTGAAGCTTTCTTT. This translates into CAWSRTTGGTEAFF.

This clonotype came up a few times. This chain uses TRBV2 with TRBJ2-1; no clear D gene. The V end was cut by 6 bases, the J end by 0 bases, with 12 bases between. CDR1 is SNHLY, CDR2 FYNNEI, per germline. The CDR3 sequence is 15 residues long. CDR3 in DNA: TGTGCCAGCAGCAAGACCGTAAGCTCCTACAATGAGCAGTTCTTC. Protein product: CASSKTVSSYNEQFF.

The chain employs TRBV6-1 and TRBJ1-1, with a possible D match to TRBD1 (6 bases). The V gene lost 6 bases and the J gene lost 0 bases, with 14 bases spanning the gap. The CDR3 contains 15 residues. CDR1 MNHNS and CDR2 SASEGT come from the germline V gene. The CDR3 nucleotides read TGTGCCAGCAGCCCGACAGGACCGATGAACACTGAAGCTTTCTTT. Amino acid sequence: CASSPTGPMNTEAFF.

The rearrangement links TRBV7-9 to TRBJ2-5, with D possibly matching TRBD2 (5 bases). CDR1 and CDR2 (germline): SEHNR, FQNEAQ (reference sequence). This CDR3 spans 14 amino acids. The germline V and J ends were trimmed by 4 bases and 1 base, with 10 bases remaining between them. The CDR3 protein is CASSSADSQETQYF. CDR3 coding DNA: TGTGCCAGCAGCTCAGCGGACTCCCAAGAGACCCAGTACTTC.

This chain links TRBV11-3 with TRBJ1-1; tentatively, D is TRBD1 (6 bases). From germline, CDR1 is SGHNT and CDR2 YENEEA. The V end was cut by 5 bases, the J end by 5 bases, with 12 bases between. The CDR3 is 13 amino acids. DNA of the CDR3: TGTGCCAGCAGCGAGGGGGGGCTTACTGAAGCTTTCTTT. Amino acid sequence: CASSEGGLTEAFF.

The chain couples TRBV27 to TRBJ2-7, with D tentatively TRBD1 or TRBD2 (5 bases each). The CDR3 is 13 residues long. The germline V gene has CDR1 MNHEY and CDR2 SMNVEV (reference sequence). Trimming pared 5 bases from V and 4 bases from J, leaving 12 bases between. The CDR3 DNA reads as TGTGCCAGCAGTGTTCGGGACGGGTACGAGCAGTACGTC. Translated, it gives CASSVRDGYEQYV.

J is TRBJ1-1 and V is TRBV15, with D tentatively TRBD1 (5 bases). Germline loops: CDR1 LNHNV, CDR2 YYDKDF (reference sequence). Trimming took off 2 bases at V and 8 bases at J, with 9 bases between the two ends. The CDR3 spans 12 residues. The CDR3 loop is CATSRPGKEAFF. The CDR3 nucleotides read TGTGCCACCAGCAGACCAGGGAAGGAAGCTTTCTTT.

The table lists this clonotype with many counts. This chain links TRBV7-2 with TRBJ2-1; 10 bases map to TRBD2. Unmatched junction bases numbered 7, after V lost 3 bases and J lost 8 bases. The CDR3 is 15 residues long. In germline, CDR1 is SGHTA, CDR2 FQGNSA. The DNA for the CDR3 is TGTGCCAGCAGCTTGCGGGCAAGCGGGAGGGATGAGCAGTTCTTC. Amino acid sequence: CASSLRASGRDEQFF.

The chain is built from TRBV20-1 and TRBJ2-3, with D hard to call. CDR1 is DFQATT, CDR2 SNEGSKA, per germline (reference sequence). V was shortened by 3 bases and J by 3 bases, with 13 bases between the two germline ends. CDR3 length equals 14 residues. The CDR3 here is CSASWQARTDTQYF. DNA for the CDR3: TGCAGTGCTAGTTGGCAGGCAAGAACAGATACGCAGTATTTT.

This clonotype was recorded at least ten times. The rearrangement uses TRBV7-6 and TRBJ2-1; TRBD2 is a possible D gene (5 bases). The germline CDR1 and CDR2 sequences are SGHVS and FNYEAQ. V was shortened by 1 base and J by 7 bases, with 8 bases between the two germline ends. The CDR3 length is 13 residues. The CDR3 DNA follows: TGTGCCAGCAGCTTAGGACCGGGGAATGAGCAGTTCTTC. This translates into CASSLGPGNEQFF.

This clonotype was picked up many times. The chain has TRBV4-1 and TRBJ2-4, with TRBD2 matching 12 bases. The CDR3 totals 16 residues. Trimming cost V 1 base and J 7 bases; bases outside gene matches: 5. Germline CDR1 reads MGHRA; CDR2 reads YSYEKL. The CDR3 sequence is CASSQVLAGGANIQYF. Written as DNA, the CDR3 is TGCGCCAGCAGCCAAGTGCTAGCGGGAGGGGCGAACATTCAGTACTTC.

This chain joins TRBV30 and TRBJ1-2; D is ambiguous. Trimming removed 3 bases at V and 1 base at J, with 15 bases between. Germline V lookup: CDR1 GTSNPN, CDR2 SVGIG (reference sequence). CDR3 size: 15 residues. CDR3 nucleotide sequence: TGTGCCTGGAGCGATGGATTCGGTCTTAACTATGGCTACACCTTC. Translation: CAWSDGFGLNYGYTF.

The CDR3 DNA reads as TGTGCCAGCAGTTACGTTACTAGCGCCTACGAGCAGTACGTC. This encodes CASSYVTSAYEQYV. The chain couples TRBV6-2 or TRBV6-3 to TRBJ2-7, with 7 bases lining up with TRBD2. With V trimmed by 2 bases and J by 2 bases, 3 bases remained unmatched. This CDR3 region has 14 residues. CDR1 is MNHEY, CDR2 SVGEGT, per germline.

This clonotype was seen many times. This sequence joins TRBV29-1 and TRBJ1-2, with unresolved D. CDR1 SQVTM and CDR2 ANQGSEA come from the germline V gene. V was pared by 0 bases and J by 2 bases, with 7 bases between. CDR3 length: 13 amino acids. The CDR3 nucleotides read TGCAGCGTTGAAGATGGGCAGAACTATGGCTACACCTTC. It translates to CSVEDGQNYGYTF. Full variable domain (missing parts from reference TRBV29-1 and TRBJ1-2): SAVISQKPSRDICQRGTSLTIQCQVDSQVTMMFWYRQQPGQSLTLIATANQGSEATYESGFVIDKFPISRPNLTFSTLTVSNMSPEDSSIYLCSVEDGQNYGYTFGSGTRLTVV.

This clonotype occurred a few times. The gene calls are TRBV7-2 and TRBJ2-3; D call uncertain. This CDR3 is built from 14 residues. The germline V gene encodes CDR1 SGHTA and CDR2 FQGNSA. With 1 base removed from V and 6 bases from J, the gap between germline ends came to 11 bases. The CDR3 spells CASSLDLAVDTQYF. The CDR3 DNA follows: TGTGCCAGCAGCTTAGACCTCGCCGTGGATACGCAGTATTTT.